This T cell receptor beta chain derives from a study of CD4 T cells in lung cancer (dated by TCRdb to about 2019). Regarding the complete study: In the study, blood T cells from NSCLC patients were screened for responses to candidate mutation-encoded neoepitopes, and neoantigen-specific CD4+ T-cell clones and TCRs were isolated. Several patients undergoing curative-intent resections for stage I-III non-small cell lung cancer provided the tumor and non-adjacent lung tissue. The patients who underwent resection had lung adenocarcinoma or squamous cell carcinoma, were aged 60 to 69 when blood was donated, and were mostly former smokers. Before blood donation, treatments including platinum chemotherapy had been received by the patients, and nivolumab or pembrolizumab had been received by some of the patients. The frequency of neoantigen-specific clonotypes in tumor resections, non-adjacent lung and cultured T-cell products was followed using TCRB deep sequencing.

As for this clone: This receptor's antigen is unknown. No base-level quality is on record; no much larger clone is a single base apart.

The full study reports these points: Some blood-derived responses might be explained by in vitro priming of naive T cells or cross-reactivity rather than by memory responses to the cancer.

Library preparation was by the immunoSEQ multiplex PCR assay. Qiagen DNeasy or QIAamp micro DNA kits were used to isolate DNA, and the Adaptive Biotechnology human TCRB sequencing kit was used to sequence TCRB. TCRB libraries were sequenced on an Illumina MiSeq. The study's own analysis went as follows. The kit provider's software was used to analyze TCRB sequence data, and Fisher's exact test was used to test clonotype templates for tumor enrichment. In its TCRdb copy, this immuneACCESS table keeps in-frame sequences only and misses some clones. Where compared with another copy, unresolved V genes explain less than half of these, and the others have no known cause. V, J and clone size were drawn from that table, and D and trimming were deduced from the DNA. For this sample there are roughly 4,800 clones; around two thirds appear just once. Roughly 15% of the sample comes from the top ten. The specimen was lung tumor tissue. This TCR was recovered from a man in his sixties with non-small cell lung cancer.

The CDR3 reads CASSLVAGQNYEQYF. The nucleotides are TGTGCCAGCAGCTTGGTTGCGGGACAGAACTACGAGCAGTACTTC. This sequence uses TRBV5-5 and TRBJ2-7; the D gene is possibly TRBD1, with 7 bases matching. From its cysteine to its phenylalanine, the CDR3 spans 15 amino acids. CDR3 DNA is the only sequence kept; it has 45 bases, read in frame from the first base. Looking up the germline V gene (reference sequence) yields CDR1 SGHKS and CDR2 YYEKEE. Deletion took 0 bases off V and 3 bases off J, with a span of 13 bases between the germline ends.